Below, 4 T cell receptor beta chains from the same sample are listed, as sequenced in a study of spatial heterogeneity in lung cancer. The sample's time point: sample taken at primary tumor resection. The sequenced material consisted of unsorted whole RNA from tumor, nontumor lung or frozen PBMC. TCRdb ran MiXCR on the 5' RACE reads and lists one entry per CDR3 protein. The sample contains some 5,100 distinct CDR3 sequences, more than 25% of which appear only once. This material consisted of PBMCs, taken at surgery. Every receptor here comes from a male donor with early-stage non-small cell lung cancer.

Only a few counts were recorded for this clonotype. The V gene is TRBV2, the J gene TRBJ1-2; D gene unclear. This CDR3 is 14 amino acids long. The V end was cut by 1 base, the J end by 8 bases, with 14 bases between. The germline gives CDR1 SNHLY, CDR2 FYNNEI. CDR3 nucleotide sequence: TGTGCCAGCAGTGAAGAGGCAATGGGGAAGGGCTACACCTTC. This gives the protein CASSEEAMGKGYTF.

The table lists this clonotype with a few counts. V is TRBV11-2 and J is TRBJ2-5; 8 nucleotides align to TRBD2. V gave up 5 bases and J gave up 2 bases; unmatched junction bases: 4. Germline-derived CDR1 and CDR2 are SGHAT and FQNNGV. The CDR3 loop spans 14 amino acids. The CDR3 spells CASSPGGVQETQYF. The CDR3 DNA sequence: TGTGCCAGCAGCCCCGGGGGGGTGCAAGAGACCCAGTACTTC.

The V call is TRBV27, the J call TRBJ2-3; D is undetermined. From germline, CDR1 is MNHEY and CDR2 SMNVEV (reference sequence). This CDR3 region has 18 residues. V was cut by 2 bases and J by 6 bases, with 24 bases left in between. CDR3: CASSLIPGRGQLLDTQYF. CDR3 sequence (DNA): TGTGCCAGCAGTTTAATCCCCGGGCGTGGGCAGCTTTTGGATACGCAGTATTTT.

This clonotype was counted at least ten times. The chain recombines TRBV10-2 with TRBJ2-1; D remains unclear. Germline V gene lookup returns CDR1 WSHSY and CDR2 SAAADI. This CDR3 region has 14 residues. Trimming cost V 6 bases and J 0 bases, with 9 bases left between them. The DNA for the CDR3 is TGCGCCAGCAGCGCAGGAAACTCCTACAATGAGCAGTTCTTC. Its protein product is CASSAGNSYNEQFF.